The 19 T cell receptor beta chains below come from one sample, sequenced in a study of response to subunit inactivated influenza vaccine. TCRdb ran MiXCR on the RT-PCR reads and lists one entry per CDR3 protein. Of under 750,000 distinct CDR3 sequences in the sample, 10% to 15% were seen once. The sequencing here drew on PBMCs from blood, taken on the day of vaccination. These receptors all come from a man aged 50 to 60 who received an inactivated influenza vaccine.

This clonotype turned up a few times. The chain recombines TRBV12-3 or TRBV12-4 with TRBJ2-1; tentative D call: TRBD2 (5 bases). The ends were cut back, 3 bases at V and 3 bases at J, with 12 bases in the middle. This CDR3 is built from 15 residues. The CDR3 DNA follows: TGTGCCAGCAGTTTGTCGGGGTGGGGCTACAATGAGCAGTTCTTC. It encodes CASSLSGWGYNEQFF.

This chain joins TRBV7-9 and TRBJ2-1, with 7 bases aligning to TRBD2. This CDR3 has 14 amino acids. The germline V gene has CDR1 SEHNR and CDR2 FQNEAQ (reference sequence). With 5 bases clipped from V and 2 bases from J, the junction kept 3 bases outside the gene matches. In DNA, the CDR3 is TGTGCCAGCAGCCAGGGAGGGCCCTACAATGAGCAGTTCTTC. Translation gives CASSQGGPYNEQFF.

In this sample, this clonotype turned up many times. V and J are TRBV5-1 and TRBJ2-2; D gene unclear. This CDR3 comprises 16 residues. With 4 bases removed from V and 0 bases from J, the gap between germline ends came to 13 bases. Germline V gene data show CDR1 as SGHRS and CDR2 as YFSETQ. Here the CDR3 reads CASSIVTVPNTGELFF. DNA of the CDR3: TGCGCCAGCAGCATTGTTACGGTACCGAACACCGGGGAGCTGTTTTTT.

This clonotype has just a few counts. CDR3 residues: CASSRVDTQYF. DNA for the CDR3: TGTGCCAGCAGTAGAGTAGATACGCAGTATTTT. V gene TRBV6-6 combines with J gene TRBJ2-3, with D unresolved. V lost 5 bases, J lost 5 bases, and 5 bases lay in between. The CDR3 consists of 11 residues. The germline gives CDR1 MNHNY, CDR2 SVGAGI (reference sequence).

The rearrangement uses TRBV7-2 and TRBJ2-3; no reliable D call. Trimming cost V 5 bases and J 4 bases, with 7 bases left between them. In germline, CDR1 is SGHTA, CDR2 FQGNSA. CDR3 size: 12 residues. The CDR3 reads CASSRRPDTQYF. CDR3 sequence (DNA): TGTGCCAGCAGCCGTCGACCAGATACGCAGTATTTT.

V and J are TRBV11-2 and TRBJ2-7; 12 nucleotides match TRBD1. Germline CDR1 SGHAT, CDR2 FQNNGV. This CDR3 region has 16 residues. The trim removed 1 base at V and 2 bases at J, leaving 3 bases unmatched. The CDR3 loop is CASSLVGQGAAYEQYF. The CDR3, as DNA: TGTGCCAGCAGCTTAGTGGGACAGGGGGCAGCCTACGAGCAGTACTTC.

V usage is TRBV5-1 and J usage is TRBJ2-6; D uncertain. V was shortened by 2 bases and J by 2 bases, with 20 bases between the two germline ends. This CDR3 contains 19 residues. Germline CDR1 reads SGHRS; CDR2 reads YFSETQ. CDR3 region: CASSLPRRTGSPGANVLTF. For the CDR3, the DNA is TGCGCCAGCAGCTTACCCAGACGTACTGGCAGTCCTGGGGCCAACGTCCTGACTTTC. Combining the CDR3 with reference TRBV5-1 and TRBJ2-6 gives the whole variable domain KAGVTQTPRYLIKTRGQQVTLSCSPISGHRSVSWYQQTPGQGLQFLFEYFSETQRNKGNFPGRFSGRQFSNSRSEMNVSTLELGDSALYLCASSLPRRTGSPGANVLTFGAGSRLTVL.

There are a few counts of this clonotype. The rearrangement joins TRBV29-1 to TRBJ2-1, with TRBD2 matching 10 bases. Per the germline V gene, CDR1 is SQVTM and CDR2 is ANQGSEA. V was clipped by 4 bases and J by 8 bases; unmatched bases: 5. The CDR3 is 13 amino acids. CDR3 sequence (DNA): TGCAGCGTTGGGCTAGCGGGAGACCATGAGCAGTTCTTC. It encodes CSVGLAGDHEQFF.

This clonotype was picked up a small number of times. The chain couples TRBV29-1 to TRBJ1-2; 11 nucleotides agree with TRBD1. CDR3 length: 14 amino acids. Germline CDR1 and CDR2: SQVTM and ANQGSEA. The J segment lost 0 bases and the V segment lost 7 bases, leaving 4 bases of the junction unmatched. The chain's CDR3 is CSGGQGGANYGYTF. CDR3 in DNA: TGCAGCGGGGGACAGGGGGGAGCTAACTATGGCTACACCTTC.

This clonotype has ten or more counts. This rearrangement joins TRBV29-1 to TRBJ1-5; D not resolved. V gave up 4 bases and J gave up 0 bases, with 4 bases separating them. Looked up from germline, CDR1 is SQVTM and CDR2 is ANQGSEA. This CDR3 has 12 amino acids. CDR3 region: CSVGDSNQPQHF. CDR3 nucleotides: TGCAGCGTTGGAGATAGCAATCAGCCCCAGCATTTT.

The chain joins TRBV7-2 to TRBJ1-1, with a possible D match to TRBD1 (6 bases). Germline CDR1 and CDR2: SGHTA and FQGNSA. The length of the CDR3 is 15 residues. The germline V and J ends were trimmed by 5 bases and 3 bases, with 16 bases remaining between them. The CDR3, as DNA: TGTGCCAGCAGCCGACGTGGGGGCTCGGACACTGAAGCTTTCTTT. Translating gives CASSRRGGSDTEAFF.

There are a few counts of this clonotype. The V call is TRBV12-3 or TRBV12-4, the J call TRBJ2-2, with D maybe TRBD2 (6 bases). CDR3 length equals 13 residues. The V and J ends lost 5 bases and 6 bases respectively, with 10 bases between them. CDR3 region: CASSPGGSGELFF. Written as DNA, the CDR3 is TGTGCCAGCAGTCCCGGAGGGTCCGGGGAGCTGTTTTTT.

This clonotype was observed many times. The V call is TRBV4-3, the J call TRBJ2-1, with 9 bases identical to TRBD2. The CDR3 covers 15 residues. The V segment lost 3 bases and the J segment 9 bases; nucleotides outside the gene matches: 9. CDR1 is LGHNA, CDR2 YSLEER, per germline. CDR3 in DNA: TGCGCCAGCAGCCAGTCAAGGCTAGCGGGATCTGAGCAGTTCTTC. It specifies CASSQSRLAGSEQFF.

This clonotype was seen at least ten times. The chain is built from TRBV25-1 and TRBJ2-7, with D perhaps assigned TRBD1 or TRBD2 (5 bases each). The CDR3 is 15 residues long. V gave up 0 bases and J gave up 3 bases, with 12 bases separating them. From germline, CDR1 is MGHDK and CDR2 SYGVNS. The CDR3, as DNA: TGTGCCAGCAGTGAATACACGGGACCCTACTACGAGCAGTACTTC. Encoded protein: CASSEYTGPYYEQYF.

This clonotype came up a few times. The J gene is TRBJ1-2, the V gene TRBV7-2; 8 positions match TRBD1. Germline assignment: CDR1 SGHTA and CDR2 FQGNSA. V shed 1 base and J 7 bases; nucleotides not matched to a gene: 8. This CDR3 has 15 amino acids. Here the CDR3 DNA reads TGTGCCAGCAGCTTAGAACTCAGGGGGCGCGGTGGCTACACCTTC. Its protein product is CASSLELRGRGGYTF.

This chain uses TRBV28 with TRBJ1-2, with D possibly TRBD1 on 6 matching bases. The CDR3 loop spans 11 amino acids. Germline V gene sequence: CDR1 MDHEN, CDR2 SYDVKM. The V end lost 6 bases, the J end lost 8 bases, and 10 bases lay between the germline ends. The CDR3 sequence: CASRQGRGYTF. The CDR3 DNA reads TGTGCCAGCAGACAGGGTCGGGGCTACACCTTC.

The chain couples TRBV7-2 to TRBJ2-3, with 8 bases that match TRBD2. CDR3 length: 16 amino acids. The germline CDR1 and CDR2 sequences are SGHTA and FQGNSA. The junction had 4 bases not matched to a gene; V was cut back by 1 base and J by 1 base. CDR3 in amino acids: CASSLGGAGGTDTQYF. The DNA for the CDR3 is TGTGCCAGCAGCTTAGGAGGAGCGGGGGGCACAGATACGCAGTATTTT. The complete variable domain, with remaining parts taken from reference TRBV7-2 and TRBJ2-3, reads GAGVSQSPSNKVTEKGKDVELRCDPISGHTALYWYRQSLGQGLEFLIYFQGNSAPDKSGLPSDRFSAERTGGSVSTLTIQRTQQEDSAVYLCASSLGGAGGTDTQYFGPGTRLTVL.

The chain recombines TRBV28 with TRBJ2-3, with 12 bases matching TRBD2. The junction had 13 bases not matched to a gene; V was cut back by 9 bases and J by 6 bases. The germline gives CDR1 MDHEN, CDR2 SYDVKM. This CDR3 contains 16 residues. The CDR3 sequence: CASFPPSGGAADTQYF. CDR3 DNA: TGTGCCAGTTTTCCACCTAGCGGGGGGGCCGCTGATACGCAGTATTTT. Filled out from reference TRBV28 and TRBJ2-3, the complete variable domain reads DVKVTQSSRYLVKRTGEKVFLECVQDMDHENMFWYRQDPGLGLRLIYFSYDVKMKEKGDIPEGYSVSREKKERFSLILESASTNQTSMYLCASFPPSGGAADTQYFGPGTRLTVL.

The CDR3 is CASSYPQGGLTAETQYF. The CDR3 DNA follows: TGTGCCAGCAGTTATCCCCAGGGGGGGCTTACAGCAGAGACCCAGTACTTC. The V gene is TRBV6-2 or TRBV6-3, the J gene TRBJ2-5; D assignment may be TRBD1 or TRBD2 (7 bases each). Germline V gene lookup returns CDR1 MNHEY and CDR2 SVGEGT. CDR3 length: 17 residues. With 3 bases removed from V and 4 bases from J, the gap between germline ends came to 21 bases.